The entry below gives a single TCR beta chain sequence along with its context. Sequencing used immunoSEQ multiplex PCR; TCRdb keeps in-frame clones, though not all of them. The sample includes 200,000 or so clones, about 82% of them seen just once. The sample is drawn from a study of blood T cell repertoires in COVID-19. The CDR3 consists of 14 residues. The ends were cut back, 5 bases at V and 0 bases at J, with 7 bases in the middle. The germline V gene has CDR1 KGHSH and CDR2 LQKENI. The V gene is TRBV18, the J gene TRBJ1-4; D may be TRBD1 (6 bases). The sequencing input was peripheral blood. The clonotype originates from a woman aged 80 or older with acute or convalescent COVID-19. As DNA, the CDR3 is TGTGCCAGCTCAGAGGGGGCAACTAATGAAAAACTGTTTTTT. Its translation is CASSEGATNEKLFF.